The rows below give T cell receptor beta chains drawn from one sample of a study of blood T cell repertoires in COVID-19. Here immunoSEQ multiplex PCR was the method, and the copy in TCRdb shows in-frame clones only, minus some. This sample yields over 130,000 clones, of which over 70% are seen a single time; over 9.5% belongs to the top ten. The sample taken for sequencing was peripheral blood. All receptors come from a man in his sixties with active or convalescent COVID-19. Each CDR3 is given with its conserved first and last residue.

>TRBJ2-2|TRBV4-3
CASSFTGGGTGELFF
>TRBJ2-2|TRBV3-1/TRBV3-2
CASSPRWGGRGELFF
>TRBJ2-7|TRBV21-1
CASSSPTGIPYEQYF
>TRBJ2-5|TRBV9
CASSAYGQGARETQYF
>TRBJ2-3|TRBV18
CASSTQTGSFTDTQYF
>TRBJ2-7|TRBV6-5
CASERRGALEQYF
>TRBJ1-5|TRBV6-2/TRBV6-3
CASSYNPNRGLHQPQHF
>TRBJ2-1|TRBV7-2
CASSSRGANEQFF
>TRBJ1-1|TRBV19
CASSIRQTEAFF
>TRBJ2-7|TRBV25-1
CASSDSWGGQNSYEQYF
>TRBJ2-2|TRBV18
CASSPLGQGDGELFF
>TRBJ2-5|TRBV10-3
CAISELGTETIGAQYF
>TRBJ2-7|TRBV19
CASGSGGPSYEQYF
>TRBJ2-7|TRBV3-1/TRBV3-2
CASSRTSGSLYEQYF
>TRBJ2-3|TRBV14
CANRNGTGEYTQYF
>TRBJ2-3|TRBV7-3
CASSLTRDRDTDTQYF
>TRBJ2-7|TRBV28
CASSLGTYSYEQYF
>TRBJ2-2|TRBV5-4
CASSLDSGTVTGELFF
>TRBJ2-1|TRBV24-1
CATSDLRSGTSYEQFF
>TRBJ2-7|TRBV7-2
CASSLMASGSSYEQYF
>TRBJ2-1|TRBV30
CAGTSGMGKHEQFF
>TRBJ1-1|TRBV7-8
CASSWGEMNTEAFF